This T cell receptor (beta chain) was profiled in a study of CD8 T cells in Susac syndrome. Reverse transcription of roughly 0.45 to 1 ug RNA used random hexamers. Multiplex immunoSEQ PCR targeted 54 Vbeta and 13 Jbeta TCR beta segments. TCRdb recomputed calls from the immunoSEQ multiplex PCR reads with MiXCR, one row per CDR3 protein. The sample includes some 160,000 distinct CDR3 sequences, 92% of them seen just once. Deletions cut 7 bases from V and 6 bases from J, with 11 bases between. The CDR3 sequence is 12 residues long. Germline CDR1 and CDR2: LGHDT and YNNKEL (reference sequence). Matched for age and sex, the controls were healthy donors.

The chain joins TRBV3-1 to TRBJ2-3; D gene uncertain. The clonotype comes from a human donor in good health. What was sequenced was CD4+ T cells from PBMCs. The CDR3, as DNA: TGTGCCAGCATTTCTCCCGGGGATACGCAGTATTTT. Encoded protein: CASISPGDTQYF.